Following are 10 T cell receptor beta chains from one sample sequenced in a study of T cells in localized non-small cell lung cancer. The data were produced by immunoSEQ multiplex PCR, yet TCRdb's version contains in-frame clones alone and is incomplete. The table has some 80,000 clones, roughly 81% seen once. The sequencing here drew on peripheral blood, taken before any cancer treatment. The origin of the receptors is a man aged 35-75 years with stage I lung adenocarcinoma.

V usage is TRBV7-2 and J usage is TRBJ2-5; 7 nucleotides agree with TRBD2. The V gene end was trimmed by 5 bases and the J gene end by 5 bases; junction bases not matched to a gene: 11. This CDR3 contains 15 residues. The germline CDR1 and CDR2 sequences are SGHTA and FQGNSA. The CDR3 reads CASSQERVGGETQYF. CDR3 bases: TGTGCCAGCAGCCAGGAGCGGGTCGGGGGGGAGACCCAGTACTTC.

The CDR3 sequence: CASSFGVSYEQYF. CDR3 in DNA: TGTGCCAGCAGCTTTGGAGTTTCCTACGAGCAGTACTTC. The chain recombines TRBV11-1 with TRBJ2-7; D unclear. This CDR3 has 13 amino acids. CDR1 is SGHAT and CDR2 is FQDESV in the germline V gene (reference sequence). Between the trimmed V and J ends, which lost 3 bases and 1 base, there was a span of 7 bases.

The chain has TRBV6-1 and TRBJ2-2; 7 positions match TRBD1. The CDR3 extends over 17 amino acids. J was trimmed by 4 bases and V by 4 bases; bases with no gene match: 12. CDR1 and CDR2 (germline): MNHNS, SASEGT. CDR3 bases: TGTGCCAGCAGTGGACAGGGTTCCTCCCTGAGCACCGGGGAGCTGTTTTTT. As protein: CASSGQGSSLSTGELFF.

This chain links TRBV19 with TRBJ2-7; D is unclear. The V gene's germline CDR1 is LNHDA and CDR2 SQIVND (reference sequence). Trimming removed 3 bases from V and 2 bases from J, with 11 bases in between. This CDR3 has 14 amino acids. The CDR3 protein is CASSIDGPAYEQYF. The CDR3 bases are TGTGCCAGTAGTATTGATGGCCCCGCCTACGAGCAGTACTTC.

The J gene is TRBJ2-5, the V gene TRBV7-3; D possibly corresponds to TRBD2 (6 bases). In germline, CDR1 is SGHTA, CDR2 FQGTGA. The CDR3 contains 15 residues. V lost 1 base and J 5 bases, leaving 14 bases between the germline ends. The CDR3, as DNA: TGTGCCAGCAGCTTAAAGGCGCGGGACTGGGAGACCCAGTACTTC. Translating it yields CASSLKARDWETQYF.

The sample holds one count of this clone. The chain links TRBV6-6 to TRBJ2-7; 10 bases match TRBD2. Germline CDR1 MNHNY, CDR2 SVGAGI (reference sequence). The CDR3 is made up of 13 amino acids. V lost 5 bases and J lost 10; bases outside the gene matches: 8. This CDR3 reads CASSPTLAGEQYF. CDR3 nucleotides: TGTGCCAGCAGTCCTACGCTAGCGGGAGAACAGTACTTC.

The V gene is TRBV6-1, the J gene TRBJ1-2, with D perhaps matching TRBD1 (5 bases). V lost 6 bases and J 4 bases, leaving 18 bases between the germline ends. Germline CDR1 MNHNS, CDR2 SASEGT. This CDR3 comprises 15 residues. The chain's CDR3 is CASSLEGVQGYGYTF. The CDR3 DNA is TGTGCCAGCAGCTTGGAGGGTGTTCAGGGCTATGGCTACACCTTC.

The chain recombines TRBV5-8 with TRBJ2-5; 8 bases match TRBD2. Trimming removed 0 bases from V and 2 bases from J; junction bases left unmatched: 15. The germline CDR1 and CDR2 sequences are SGHTS and YDEGEE. The CDR3 totals 19 residues. This CDR3 reads CASSLVGSGDLLSQETQYF. The CDR3 DNA follows: TGTGCCAGCAGCTTGGTCGGTAGCGGGGACCTACTTTCTCAAGAGACCCAGTACTTC. The full variable domain, rest sourced from reference TRBV5-8 and TRBJ2-5, is EAGVTQSPTHLIKTRGQQATLRCSPISGHTSVYWYQQALGLGLQFLLWYDEGEERNRGNFPPRFSGRQFPNYSSELNVNALELEDSALYLCASSLVGSGDLLSQETQYFGPGTRLLVL.

The chain has TRBV27 and TRBJ2-3; D unresolved. From germline, CDR1 is MNHEY and CDR2 SMNVEV (reference sequence). V lost 5 bases and J 0 bases, leaving 6 bases between the germline ends. The CDR3 consists of 13 residues. The CDR3 bases are TGTGCCAGCAGTACCCCAAGCACAGATACGCAGTATTTT. It encodes CASSTPSTDTQYF.

The chain is built from TRBV19 and TRBJ1-1, with TRBD1 as a possible D gene (6 bases). V lost 3 bases and J 10 bases, leaving 21 bases between the germline ends. Per the germline V gene, CDR1 is LNHDA and CDR2 is SQIVND (reference sequence). This CDR3 comprises 15 residues. CDR3 in amino acids: CASSMSRGGESRAFF. In DNA, the CDR3 is TGTGCCAGTAGTATGAGCCGAGGGGGAGAGTCAAGAGCTTTCTTT.